This TCR beta chain is from a study of cytomegalovirus exposure and HLA in healthy donors. Study-level points and caveats: Rare TCR sequences dominated, though some public TCRs recurred in many donors. Published work reported that the classifier diagnosed cytomegalovirus status with high specificity and sensitivity.

As to this clone: No antigen is known for it.

The CDR3 consists of 13 residues. V was shortened by 2 bases and J by 4 bases, with 8 bases between the two germline ends. Germline V gene data show CDR1 as SGDLS and CDR2 as YYNGEE. Profiled with immunoSEQ multiplex PCR; TCRdb holds only in-frame clones, not every one. The sample includes roughly 180,000 clones, roughly 82% of them seen just once. It was the approximately 110-subject validation cohort, separate from the approximately 670-subject first cohort, to which the donors belonged. This TCR was recovered from a man younger than 30 in good health and CMV-seropositive. The sample taken for sequencing was PBMCs. This chain uses TRBV9 with TRBJ2-3; D call uncertain. CDR3 nucleotides: TGTGCCAGCAGCGTTGGCCCCCCAGATACGCAGTATTTT. Encoded protein: CASSVGPPDTQYF.